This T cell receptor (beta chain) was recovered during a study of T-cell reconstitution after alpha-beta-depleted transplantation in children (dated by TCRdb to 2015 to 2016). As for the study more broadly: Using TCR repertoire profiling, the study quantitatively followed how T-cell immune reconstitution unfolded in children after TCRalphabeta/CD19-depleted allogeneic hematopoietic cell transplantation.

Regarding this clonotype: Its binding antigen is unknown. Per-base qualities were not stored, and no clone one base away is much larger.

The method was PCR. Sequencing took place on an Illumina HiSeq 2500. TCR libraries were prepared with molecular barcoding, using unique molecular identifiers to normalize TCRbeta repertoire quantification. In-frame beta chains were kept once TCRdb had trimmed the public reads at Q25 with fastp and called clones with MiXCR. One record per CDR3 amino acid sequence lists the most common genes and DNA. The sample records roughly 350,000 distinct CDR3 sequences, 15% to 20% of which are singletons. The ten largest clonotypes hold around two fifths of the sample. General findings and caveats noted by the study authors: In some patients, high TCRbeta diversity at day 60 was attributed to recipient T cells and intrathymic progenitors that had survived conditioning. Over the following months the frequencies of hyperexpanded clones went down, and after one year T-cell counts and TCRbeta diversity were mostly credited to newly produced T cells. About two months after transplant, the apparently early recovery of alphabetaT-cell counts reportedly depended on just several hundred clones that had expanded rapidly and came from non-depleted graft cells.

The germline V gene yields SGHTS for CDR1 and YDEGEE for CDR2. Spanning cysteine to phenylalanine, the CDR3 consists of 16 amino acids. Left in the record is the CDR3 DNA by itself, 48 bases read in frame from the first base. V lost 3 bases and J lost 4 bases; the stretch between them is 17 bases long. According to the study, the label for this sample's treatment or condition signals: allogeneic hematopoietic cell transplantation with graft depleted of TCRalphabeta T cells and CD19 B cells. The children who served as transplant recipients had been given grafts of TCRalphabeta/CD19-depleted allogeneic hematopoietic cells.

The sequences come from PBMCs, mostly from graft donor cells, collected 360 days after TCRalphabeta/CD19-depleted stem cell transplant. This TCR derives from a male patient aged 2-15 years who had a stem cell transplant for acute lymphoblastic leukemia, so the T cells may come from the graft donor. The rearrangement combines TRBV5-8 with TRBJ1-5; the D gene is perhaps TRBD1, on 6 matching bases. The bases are TGTGCCAGCAGCTCCGGGCGGGGGCTCTTGAATCAGCCCCAGCATTTT. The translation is CASSSGRGLLNQPQHF.